The sequence of this TCR beta chain was determined in a study of T-cell memory formation after mild COVID-19. Whole-study context: TCR clustering was largely donor specific. Study-level findings and limits: In pre-infection memory, a portion of responding clones appeared, which suggested that cross-reactive memory joined. Contracting CD4+ clones sat mainly in CM and EM; CD8+ in EMRA.

Researchers used 5'RACE with constant-segment primers to make TCR alpha and TCR beta cDNA libraries that carry sample barcodes and UMIs. TCRdb fed the 5' RACE reads into MiXCR, producing one record per CDR3 protein. The table lists 350,000 to 500,000 distinct CDR3 sequences, less than 25% of them singletons, with about an eighth in the top ten. This clonotype has only a few counts. Its specificity is not known. The germline V gene has CDR1 SGHVS and CDR2 FQNEAQ. V shed 5 bases and J 7 bases; nucleotides not matched to a gene: 10. The CDR3 spans 16 residues. Sequenced sample: PBMCs or a T cell subset sorted from them (not recorded which). The TCR was taken from an adult woman who had mild COVID-19 (a few samples of this study predate the infection). Cell type and time point are not known. J is TRBJ2-1 and V is TRBV7-8; 11 bases match TRBD2. The CDR3 region is CASSPRTTSGKNEQFF. The CDR3 coding sequence is TGTGCCAGCAGCCCCCGCACGACTAGCGGGAAGAATGAGCAGTTCTTC. The full variable domain, in which reference TRBV7-8 and TRBJ2-1 provide the parts outside the CDR3, is GAGVSQSPRYKVAKRGQDVALRCDPISGHVSLFWYQQALGQGPEFLTYFQNEAQLDKSGLPSDRFFAERPEGSVSTLKIQRTQQEDSAVYLCASSPRTTSGKNEQFFGPGTRLTVL.